The clone carrying this T cell receptor beta chain has a handful of counts. V was shortened by 7 bases and J by 5 bases, with 20 bases between the two germline ends. CDR3 length: 15 residues. Per the germline V gene, CDR1 is MNHNS and CDR2 is SASEGT. For the second PCR, which ran for roughly 6 to 11 cycles, a sample-barcoded 5' primer and a J-beta primer mix were used. TCRdb used MiXCR to reprocess the 5' RACE reads, holding one entry per CDR3 protein. The sample lists roughly 1,100,000 distinct CDR3 sequences, roughly 24% occurring once. The data were obtained in a study of blood T cells in healthy people across ages. This same sample was also part of a study on T cells of mothers and their children.

The TCR comes from a girl aged 2-15 years in good health. Sequences were obtained from blood. The chain carries TRBV6-1 and TRBJ2-5, with TRBD2 as a possible D gene (7 bases). CDR3 nucleotides: TGTGCCAGCATCTGGTCGGGGGGCGGTGGGGAGACCCAGTACTTC. It codes for CASIWSGGGGETQYF.